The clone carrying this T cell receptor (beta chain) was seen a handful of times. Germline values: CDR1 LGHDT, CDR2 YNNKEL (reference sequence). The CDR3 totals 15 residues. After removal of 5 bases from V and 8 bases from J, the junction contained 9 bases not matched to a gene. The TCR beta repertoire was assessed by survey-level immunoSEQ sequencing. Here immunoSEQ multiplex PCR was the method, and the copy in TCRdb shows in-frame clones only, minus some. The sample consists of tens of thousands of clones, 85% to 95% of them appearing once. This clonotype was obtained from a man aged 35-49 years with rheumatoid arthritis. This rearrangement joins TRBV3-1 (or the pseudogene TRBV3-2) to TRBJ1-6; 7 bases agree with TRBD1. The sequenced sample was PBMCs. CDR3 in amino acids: CASSWDSPGHSPLHF. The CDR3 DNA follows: TGTGCCAGCAGCTGGGACAGCCCTGGGCATTCACCCCTCCACTTT.